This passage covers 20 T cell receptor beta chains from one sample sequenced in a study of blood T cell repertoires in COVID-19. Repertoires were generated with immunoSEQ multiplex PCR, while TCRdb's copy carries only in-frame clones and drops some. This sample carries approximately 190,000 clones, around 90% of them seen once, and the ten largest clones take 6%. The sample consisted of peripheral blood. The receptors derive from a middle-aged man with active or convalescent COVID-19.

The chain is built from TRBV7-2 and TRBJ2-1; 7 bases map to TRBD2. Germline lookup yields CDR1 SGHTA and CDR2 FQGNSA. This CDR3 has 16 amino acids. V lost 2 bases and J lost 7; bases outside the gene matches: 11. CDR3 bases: TGTGCCAGCAGCTTAATTCGTCGCGGGAGTTTGAATGAGCAGTTCTTC. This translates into CASSLIRRGSLNEQFF.

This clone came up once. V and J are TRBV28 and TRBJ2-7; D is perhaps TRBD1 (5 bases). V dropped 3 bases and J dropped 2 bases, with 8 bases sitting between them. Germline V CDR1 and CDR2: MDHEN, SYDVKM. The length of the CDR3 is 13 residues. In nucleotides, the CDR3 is TGTGCCAGCAGTTTGCCAGGGCCCTACGAGCAGTACTTC. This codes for CASSLPGPYEQYF.

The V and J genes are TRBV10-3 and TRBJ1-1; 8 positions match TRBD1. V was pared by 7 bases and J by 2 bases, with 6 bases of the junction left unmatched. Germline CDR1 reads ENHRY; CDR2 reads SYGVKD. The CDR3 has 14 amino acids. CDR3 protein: CAITGQGLNTEAFF. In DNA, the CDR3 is TGTGCCATCACCGGACAGGGACTAAACACTGAAGCTTTCTTT.

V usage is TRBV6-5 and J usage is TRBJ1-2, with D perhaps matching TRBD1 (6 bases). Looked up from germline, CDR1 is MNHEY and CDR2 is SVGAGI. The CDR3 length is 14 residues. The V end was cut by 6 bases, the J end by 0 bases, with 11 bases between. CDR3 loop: CASSWGQSNYGYTF. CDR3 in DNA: TGTGCCAGCAGCTGGGGGCAGTCTAACTATGGCTACACCTTC.

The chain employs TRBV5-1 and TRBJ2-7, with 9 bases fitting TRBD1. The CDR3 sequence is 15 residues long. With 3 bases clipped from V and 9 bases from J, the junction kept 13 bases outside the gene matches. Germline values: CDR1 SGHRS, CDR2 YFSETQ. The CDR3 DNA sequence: TGCGCCAGCAGCTCGTCGGGACAGGGCCCGTGGGGGCAGTACTTC. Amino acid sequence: CASSSSGQGPWGQYF.

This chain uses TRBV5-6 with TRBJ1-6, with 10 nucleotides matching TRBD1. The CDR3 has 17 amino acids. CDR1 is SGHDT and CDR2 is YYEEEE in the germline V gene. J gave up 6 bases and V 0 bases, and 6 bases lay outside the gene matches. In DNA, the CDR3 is TGTGCCAGCAGCTTGGAGAGGGACAGGGGATTTAATTCACCCCTCCACTTT. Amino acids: CASSLERDRGFNSPLHF. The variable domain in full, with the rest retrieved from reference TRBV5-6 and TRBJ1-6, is DAGVTQSPTHLIKTRGQQVTLRCSPKSGHDTVSWYQQALGQGPQFIFQYYEEEERQRGNFPDRFSGHQFPNYSSELNVNALLLGDSALYLCASSLERDRGFNSPLHFGNGTRLTVT.

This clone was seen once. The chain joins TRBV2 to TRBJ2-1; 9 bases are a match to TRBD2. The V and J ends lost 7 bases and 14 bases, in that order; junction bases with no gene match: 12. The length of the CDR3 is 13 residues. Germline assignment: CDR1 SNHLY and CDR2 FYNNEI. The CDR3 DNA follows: TGTGCCAGCAAGCTATTCGTAGCGGGAGCCAAGTTCTTC. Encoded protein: CASKLFVAGAKFF.

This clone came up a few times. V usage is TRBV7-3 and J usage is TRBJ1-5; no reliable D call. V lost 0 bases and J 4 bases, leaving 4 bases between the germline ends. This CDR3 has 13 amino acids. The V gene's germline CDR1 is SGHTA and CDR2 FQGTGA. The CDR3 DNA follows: TGTGCCAGCAGCTTAACGTTAAATCAGCCCCAGCATTTT. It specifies CASSLTLNQPQHF.

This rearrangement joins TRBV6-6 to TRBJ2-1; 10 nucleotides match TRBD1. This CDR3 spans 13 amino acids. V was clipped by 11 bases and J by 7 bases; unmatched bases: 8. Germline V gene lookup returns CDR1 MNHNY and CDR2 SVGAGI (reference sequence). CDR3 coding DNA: TGTGCCCTGGCCGGGACAGGGGAAAATGAGCAGTTCTTC. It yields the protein CALAGTGENEQFF.

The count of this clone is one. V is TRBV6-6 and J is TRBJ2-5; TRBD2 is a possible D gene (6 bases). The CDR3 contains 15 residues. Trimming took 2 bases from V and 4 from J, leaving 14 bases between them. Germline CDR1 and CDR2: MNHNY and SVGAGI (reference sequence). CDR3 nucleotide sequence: TGTGCCAGCAGTTACGATGGGGGGAGCATAGAGACCCAGTACTTC. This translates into CASSYDGGSIETQYF.

The CDR3 protein is CASSKYRTSGTYEQYF. The CDR3 DNA is TGTGCCAGCAGCAAATATCGGACTAGCGGGACCTACGAGCAGTACTTC. The chain recombines TRBV5-4 with TRBJ2-7, with 12 bases that match TRBD2. The germline V gene encodes CDR1 SGHNT and CDR2 YYREEE (reference sequence). The J segment lost 2 bases and the V segment lost 4 bases, leaving 7 bases of the junction unmatched. The length of the CDR3 is 16 residues.

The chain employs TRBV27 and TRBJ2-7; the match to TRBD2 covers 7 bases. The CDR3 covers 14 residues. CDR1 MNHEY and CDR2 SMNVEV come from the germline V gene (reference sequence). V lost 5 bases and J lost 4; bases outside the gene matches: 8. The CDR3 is CASSRDRRGYEQYF. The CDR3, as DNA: TGTGCCAGCAGTAGGGATCGGCGGGGGTACGAGCAGTACTTC.

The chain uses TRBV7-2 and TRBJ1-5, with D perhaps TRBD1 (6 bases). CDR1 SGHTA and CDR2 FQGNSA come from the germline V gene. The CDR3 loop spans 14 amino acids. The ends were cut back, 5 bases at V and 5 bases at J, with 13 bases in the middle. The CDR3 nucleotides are TGTGCCAGCAGCAAACAGGGTGCTCATCAGCCCCAGCATTTT. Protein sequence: CASSKQGAHQPQHF.

The CDR3 region has the DNA TGTGCCAGCAGTTTTGGACTAGCGCGGGACATAGGGGCCCAGTACTTC. Encoded protein: CASSFGLARDIGAQYF. The chain uses TRBV6-6 and TRBJ2-5, with 9 bases lining up with TRBD2. In germline, CDR1 is MNHNY, CDR2 SVGAGI (reference sequence). This CDR3 spans 16 amino acids. The trim removed 4 bases at V and 9 bases at J, leaving 15 bases unmatched.

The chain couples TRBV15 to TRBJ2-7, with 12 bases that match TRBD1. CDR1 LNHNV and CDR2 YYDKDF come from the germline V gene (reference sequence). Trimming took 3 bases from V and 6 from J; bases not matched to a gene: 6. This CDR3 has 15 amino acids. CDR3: CATSSLRDRGLEQYF. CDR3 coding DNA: TGTGCCACCAGCAGTCTCCGGGACAGGGGGCTCGAGCAGTACTTC.

The CDR3 region has the DNA TGTGCCAGCAGCTTCGGACTAGCTGAGACCGACTTCCTCACAGATACGCAGTATTTT. It is translated as CASSFGLAETDFLTDTQYF. The chain carries TRBV11-3 and TRBJ2-3, with 8 bases that match TRBD2. Unmatched junction bases numbered 16, after V lost 3 bases and J lost 2 bases. The germline gives CDR1 SGHNT, CDR2 YENEEA. This CDR3 has 19 residues.

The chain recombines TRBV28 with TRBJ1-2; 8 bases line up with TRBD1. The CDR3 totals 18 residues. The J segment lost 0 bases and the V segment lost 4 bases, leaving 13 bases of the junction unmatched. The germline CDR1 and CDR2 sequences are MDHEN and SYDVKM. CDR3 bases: TGTGCCAGCAGTTCCACCGGACAGGGCGGGGGTCCTAACTATGGCTACACCTTC. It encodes CASSSTGQGGGPNYGYTF.

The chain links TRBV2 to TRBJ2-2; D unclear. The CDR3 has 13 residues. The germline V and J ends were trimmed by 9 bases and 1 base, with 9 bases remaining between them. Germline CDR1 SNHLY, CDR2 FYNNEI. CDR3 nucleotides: TGTGCCAGTAGAGGCGAGAACACCGGGGAGCTGTTTTTT. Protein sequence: CASRGENTGELFF.

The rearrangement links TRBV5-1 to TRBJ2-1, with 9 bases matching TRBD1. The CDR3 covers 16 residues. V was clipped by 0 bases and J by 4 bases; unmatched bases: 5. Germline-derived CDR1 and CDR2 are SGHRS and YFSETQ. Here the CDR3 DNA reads TGCGCCAGCAGCTTGGTAGCGGACAGGGGTTACAATGAGCAGTTCTTC. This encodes CASSLVADRGYNEQFF.

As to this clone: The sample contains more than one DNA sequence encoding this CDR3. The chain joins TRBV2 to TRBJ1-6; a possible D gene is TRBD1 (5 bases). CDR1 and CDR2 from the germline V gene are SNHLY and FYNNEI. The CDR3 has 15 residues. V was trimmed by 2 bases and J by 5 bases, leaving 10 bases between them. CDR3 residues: CASSERQGNNSPLHF. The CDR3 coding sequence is TGTGCCAGCAGTGAACGGCAGGGAAATAATTCACCCCTCCACTTT.